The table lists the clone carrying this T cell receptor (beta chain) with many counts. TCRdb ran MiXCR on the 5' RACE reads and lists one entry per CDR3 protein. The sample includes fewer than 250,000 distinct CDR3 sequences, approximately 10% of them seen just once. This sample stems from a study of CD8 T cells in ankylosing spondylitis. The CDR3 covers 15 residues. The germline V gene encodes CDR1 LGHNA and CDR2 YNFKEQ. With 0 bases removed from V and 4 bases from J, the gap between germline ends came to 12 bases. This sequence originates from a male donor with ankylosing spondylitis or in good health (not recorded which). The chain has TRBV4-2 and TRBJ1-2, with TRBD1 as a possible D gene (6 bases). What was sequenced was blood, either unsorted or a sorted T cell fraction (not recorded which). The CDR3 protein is CASSQEGQGAYGYTF. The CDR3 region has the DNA TGTGCCAGCAGCCAAGAGGGACAAGGGGCCTATGGCTACACCTTC.